Each of the 8 T cell receptor beta chains below was sequenced from the same sample in a study of vaccination effects on CD4 cells after COVID-19. Under the ViraFEST assay, PBMC were stimulated with viral peptide pools so that antigen-specific CD4+ T cells expanded. Sequencing was performed afterwards. CD4+ T cell isolation took place after approximately 11 days of culture. As their vaccination, participants received two doses of either BNT162b2 or mRNA-1273. Libraries were prepared by immunoSEQ multiplex PCR; TCRdb keeps only in-frame clonotypes and omits some of them. The sample consists of under 85,000 clones, over 75% of them appearing once. Their specific antigens are unknown. This sample comprised CD4+ T cells from PBMCs cultured with HCoV-OC43 spike peptides, obtained after COVID-19 vaccination. The subset was: HCoV-OC43 spike overlapping peptide pool stimulation. The receptor source for this set is a human donor who received a COVID-19 vaccine.

This clone occurred a few times. The chain combines TRBV5-4 with TRBJ1-6; TRBD1 matches 8 bases. Trimming removed 4 bases from V and 7 bases from J; junction bases left unmatched: 7. This CDR3 spans 15 amino acids. CDR1 and CDR2 (germline): SGHNT, YYREEE (reference sequence). The CDR3 bases are TGTGCCAGCAGCGTGGCAGGGGGCTTGAATTCACCCCTCCACTTT. It translates to CASSVAGGLNSPLHF.

This chain joins TRBV19 and TRBJ1-4, with TRBD1 matching over 9 bases. Per the germline V gene, CDR1 is LNHDA and CDR2 is SQIVND (reference sequence). The junction had 8 bases not matched to a gene; V was cut back by 4 bases and J by 8 bases. The CDR3 sequence is 15 residues long. Here the CDR3 DNA reads TGTGCCAGTAGTACGGAGGACAGGGGAAGGGAAAAACTGTTTTTT. Amino acid sequence: CASSTEDRGREKLFF. Drawing the rest from reference TRBV19 and TRBJ1-4, the complete variable domain is DGGITQSPKYLFRKEGQNVTLSCEQNLNHDAMYWYRQDPGQGLRLIYYSQIVNDFQKGDIAEGYSVSREKKESFPLTVTSAQKNPTAFYLCASSTEDRGREKLFFGSGTQLSVL.

The chain has TRBV11-3 and TRBJ2-3; no firm D call. The V gene's germline CDR1 is SGHNT and CDR2 YENEEA. V was cut by 2 bases and J by 0 bases, with 9 bases left in between. The CDR3 totals 15 residues. CDR3 sequence: CASSLFSHSTDTQYF. As DNA, the CDR3 is TGTGCCAGCAGCTTATTTTCCCATAGCACAGATACGCAGTATTTT.

The V gene is TRBV7-2, the J gene TRBJ1-5; D is ambiguous. Germline V gene data show CDR1 as SGHTA and CDR2 as FQGNSA. Trimming shortened V by 0 bases and J by 3 bases, and 3 bases separated the two germline ends. The CDR3 spans 13 residues. CDR3: CASSLALNQPQHF. DNA of the CDR3: TGTGCCAGCAGCTTAGCCCTCAATCAGCCCCAGCATTTT.

The chain is built from TRBV9 and TRBJ1-1; no clear D. This CDR3 has 13 residues. Per germline, CDR1 SGDLS and CDR2 YYNGEE. The V end was cut by 2 bases, the J end by 1 base, with 6 bases between. The CDR3, as DNA: TGTGCCAGCAGCGTCCGACAGAACACTGAAGCTTTCTTT. Translated, it gives CASSVRQNTEAFF.

The rearrangement uses TRBV20-1 and TRBJ2-1, with TRBD2 identical over 8 bases. CDR3 size: 16 residues. Germline values: CDR1 DFQATT, CDR2 SNEGSKA (reference sequence). Germline trimming cut 3 bases from V and 5 bases from J; bases unmatched to any gene: 12. CDR3 region: CSASDDGGANHNEQFF. CDR3 DNA sequence: TGCAGTGCTAGTGATGACGGGGGGGCCAACCACAATGAGCAGTTCTTC.

This chain joins TRBV28 and TRBJ2-4; 11 bases are a match to TRBD1. The J segment lost 0 bases and the V segment lost 1 base, leaving 2 bases of the junction unmatched. Germline V gives CDR1 MDHEN, CDR2 SYDVKM. The CDR3 contains 17 residues. For the CDR3, the DNA is TGTGCCAGCAGTTTATCCGGACAGGGGGCAGCCAAAAACATTCAGTACTTC. This translates into CASSLSGQGAAKNIQYF.

The chain combines TRBV7-9 with TRBJ2-1, with D perhaps assigned TRBD1 or TRBD2 (5 bases each). CDR3 size: 13 residues. The V end lost 5 bases, the J end lost 5 bases, and 10 bases lay between the germline ends. Germline CDR1 and CDR2: SEHNR and FQNEAQ (reference sequence). CDR3 bases: TGTGCCAGCAGCCGGGACGTTGACAATGAGCAGTTCTTC. Translating it yields CASSRDVDNEQFF.